This TCR beta chain appears in the sequencing data of a study of early T cells in non-severe SARS-CoV-2 infection. This clonotype was seen ten or more times. There are 16 residues in the CDR3. V lost 4 bases, J lost 3 bases, and 18 bases lay in between. CDR1 and CDR2 (germline): SEHNR, FQNEAQ (reference sequence). The protocol attached unique molecular identifiers to individual cDNA molecules. Each CDR3 protein gets one entry after TCRdb re-called the 5' RACE reads with MiXCR. The data contain about 25,000 distinct CDR3 sequences, around 4.8% of them singletons. This chain connects TRBV7-9 to TRBJ1-2; D remains unclear. The receptor comes from an adult who was a healthcare worker with PCR-confirmed SARS-CoV-2 infection or an uninfected control (not recorded which). The sample consisted of whole blood. DNA for the CDR3: TGTGCCAGCAGCTCACGGAACCCCGGGCCTCACTATGGCTACACCTTC. Protein: CASSSRNPGPHYGYTF. Full variable domain (rest looked up from reference TRBV7-9 and TRBJ1-2): DTGVSQNPRHKITKRGQNVTFRCDPISEHNRLYWYRQTLGQGPEFLTYFQNEAQLEKSRLLSDRFSAERPKGSFSTLEIQRTEQGDSAMYLCASSSRNPGPHYGYTFGSGTRLTVV.